One sample yielded the 13 T cell receptor beta chains listed below, sequenced in a study of vaccination effects on CD4 cells after COVID-19. What these receptors recognize is not known. Using immunoSEQ multiplex PCR, the repertoire was profiled, and TCRdb retains in-frame clones only, with some absent. The profile covers roughly 70,000 clones, with 73% appearing a single time and more than 5% taken by the ten largest. ViraFEST used viral peptide pools to expand antigen-specific CD4+ T cells before sequencing. At the end of more than 8 days of culture, CD4+ T cells were isolated. The person had PCR-confirmed SARS-CoV-2 infection between March and December 2020. Sample: CD4+ T cells from PBMCs cultured with HIV peptides, taken before COVID-19 vaccination. Subset noted: HIV-1 Nef peptide pool negative control/reference culture. The receptors were gathered from a human donor who had a prior SARS-CoV-2 infection.

The chain employs TRBV7-9 and TRBJ2-3; D is unresolved. The CDR3 loop spans 15 amino acids. The germline V and J ends were trimmed by 6 bases and 1 base, with 14 bases remaining between them. The germline gives CDR1 SEHNR, CDR2 FQNEAQ (reference sequence). CDR3 region: CASRAISTGTDTQYF. The CDR3 region has the DNA TGTGCCAGCAGGGCAATTAGTACTGGCACAGATACGCAGTATTTT. Supplemented by reference TRBV7-9 and TRBJ2-3, the full variable domain reads DTGVSQNPRHKITKRGQNVTFRCDPISEHNRLYWYRQTLGQGPEFLTYFQNEAQLEKSRLLSDRFSAERPKGSFSTLEIQRTEQGDSAMYLCASRAISTGTDTQYFGPGTRLTVL.

The chain is built from TRBV27 and TRBJ1-2; no firm D call. Trimming stripped 4 bases from V and 4 bases from J, with 16 bases between. CDR1 MNHEY and CDR2 SMNVEV come from the germline V gene (reference sequence). The CDR3 length is 15 residues. This CDR3 is CASSSTPASVYGYTF. The CDR3 DNA reads as TGTGCCAGCAGTTCTACCCCTGCGTCCGTCTATGGCTACACCTTC.

The rearrangement uses TRBV15 and TRBJ2-7, with 8 bases fitting TRBD1. Trimming took 1 base from V and 3 from J; bases not matched to a gene: 5. CDR1 and CDR2 from the germline V gene are LNHNV and YYDKDF (reference sequence). CDR3 length: 15 amino acids. The CDR3 here is CATSRGRDRSYEQYF. DNA for the CDR3: TGTGCCACCAGCAGAGGCCGGGACAGGAGCTACGAGCAGTACTTC.

The chain joins TRBV18 to TRBJ1-2; tentatively, D is TRBD1 (5 bases). This CDR3 spans 16 amino acids. Deletions cut 6 bases from V and 1 base from J, with 18 bases between. Per the germline V gene, CDR1 is KGHSH and CDR2 is LQKENI. The CDR3 sequence: CASSLNPGRGNYGYTF. CDR3 bases: TGTGCCAGCTCTCTCAACCCGGGGCGGGGTAACTATGGCTACACCTTC.

The V and J genes are TRBV7-2 and TRBJ1-5, with 7 bases aligning to TRBD1. The V gene's germline CDR1 is SGHTA and CDR2 FQGNSA. Trimming at V came to 7 bases and at J to 5 bases, leaving 11 bases not matched to a gene. This CDR3 has 15 residues. The CDR3 here is CASKSLPGGDQPQHF. For the CDR3, the DNA is TGTGCCAGCAAGTCCTTACCAGGGGGTGATCAGCCCCAGCATTTT.

The chain is built from TRBV20-1 and TRBJ2-7; D remains ambiguous. Germline CDR1 and CDR2: DFQATT and SNEGSKA (reference sequence). The CDR3 is 14 amino acids. Trimming took off 3 bases at V and 3 bases at J, with 15 bases between the two ends. CDR3 sequence reads: CSASKGFANYEQYF. Written as DNA, the CDR3 is TGCAGTGCTAGTAAGGGCTTCGCGAACTACGAGCAGTACTTC.

J is TRBJ2-1 and V is TRBV13; D may be TRBD2 (6 bases). The CDR3 has 16 amino acids. Trimming pared 0 bases from V and 5 bases from J, leaving 14 bases between. Germline V CDR1 and CDR2: PRHDT, FYEKMQ (reference sequence). CDR3 region: CASSLGGLGGDNEQFF. CDR3 DNA: TGTGCCAGCAGCTTAGGGGGTCTGGGCGGGGACAATGAGCAGTTCTTC.

The gene calls are TRBV28 and TRBJ1-2, with unresolved D. This CDR3 region has 11 residues. V shed 6 bases and J shed 5 bases, with 7 bases lying between them. CDR1 and CDR2 from the germline V gene are MDHEN and SYDVKM. The DNA of the CDR3 is TGTGCCAGCAGGACTTCATATGGCTACACCTTC. This sequence encodes CASRTSYGYTF.

This clone has more than one count but fewer than ten. The J gene is TRBJ2-7, the V gene TRBV5-5; D is unresolved. The ends were cut back, 4 bases at V and 2 bases at J, with 16 bases in the middle. This CDR3 is built from 15 residues. CDR1 and CDR2 from the germline V gene are SGHKS and YYEKEE (reference sequence). CDR3 coding DNA: TGTGCCAGCAGCCTCGGATCTCACAGCACCTACGAGCAGTACTTC. This encodes CASSLGSHSTYEQYF. The full variable domain, rest sourced from reference TRBV5-5 and TRBJ2-7, is DAGVTQSPTHLIKTRGQQVTLRCSPISGHKSVSWYQQVLGQGPQFIFQYYEKEERGRGNFPDRFSARQFPNYSSELNVNALLLGDSALYLCASSLGSHSTYEQYFGPGTRLTVT.

The rearrangement links TRBV4-1 to TRBJ2-3; the D gene could be TRBD1 or TRBD2 (5 bases each). Germline V gene sequence: CDR1 MGHRA, CDR2 YSYEKL. The CDR3 runs to 16 residues. V was trimmed by 1 base and J by 0 bases, leaving 11 bases between them. CDR3 sequence reads: CASSQATGTSTDTQYF. CDR3 sequence (DNA): TGCGCCAGCAGCCAAGCTACGGGGACCAGCACAGATACGCAGTATTTT.

The rearrangement uses TRBV19 and TRBJ1-4; D not resolved. CDR1 and CDR2 (germline): LNHDA, SQIVND (reference sequence). The CDR3 has 12 amino acids. The V gene lost 6 bases and the J gene lost 8 bases, with 10 bases spanning the gap. For the CDR3, the DNA is TGTGCCAGTAGCCCCGTGGGGGAAAAACTGTTTTTT. Residues: CASSPVGEKLFF.

The chain recombines TRBV6-5 with TRBJ2-7, with D maybe TRBD1 (6 bases). The CDR3 sequence is 13 residues long. The V end was cut by 7 bases, the J end by 6 bases, with 16 bases between. Germline V gives CDR1 MNHEY, CDR2 SVGAGI. The CDR3 sequence is CASTGPGAGEQYF. CDR3 nucleotides: TGTGCCAGCACTGGGCCAGGGGCCGGCGAGCAGTACTTC.

This clone showed up just a few times. The gene calls are TRBV5-4 and TRBJ2-3; 7 bases are shared with TRBD2. This CDR3 region has 19 residues. J lost 7 bases, V lost 4 bases, and 24 bases had no gene match. Looked up from germline, CDR1 is SGHNT and CDR2 is YYREEE (reference sequence). The CDR3 loop is CASSHPLGAGPHGANTQYF. The CDR3 coding sequence is TGTGCCAGCAGCCACCCCTTGGGAGCGGGGCCCCATGGCGCAAATACGCAGTATTTT.